This T cell receptor (beta chain) was obtained from a study of T cell repertoires in cytomegalovirus infection. Study at large: Both a matching HLA type and CMV infection were indicated by public TCR beta signatures. Regarding the study as a whole: HLA-C-restricted CMV-specific TCR beta clonotypes prevailed in the ex vivo response. Cumulated frequencies of public TCR beta families served to identify carriers of CMV plus the relevant HLA.

Many counts were recorded for this clonotype. Its antigen remains unknown. Germline V CDR1 and CDR2: SGHTA, FQGTGA. This CDR3 spans 14 amino acids. V gave up 2 bases and J gave up 9 bases; unmatched junction bases: 5. TCRdb re-called the reads with MiXCR, one entry per CDR3 protein. This table holds about 490,000 distinct CDR3 sequences, roughly 12% found once. Sequences were obtained from PBMCs. The TCR comes from a human donor in good health (CMV status not recorded). Some clones in this sample may be carry-over from other donors' samples. The rearrangement uses TRBV7-3 and TRBJ2-1; TRBD2 agrees at 9 bases. Here the CDR3 reads CASSLGTSNGEQFF. CDR3 bases: TGTGCCAGCAGCTTAGGGACTAGCAACGGTGAGCAGTTCTTC.